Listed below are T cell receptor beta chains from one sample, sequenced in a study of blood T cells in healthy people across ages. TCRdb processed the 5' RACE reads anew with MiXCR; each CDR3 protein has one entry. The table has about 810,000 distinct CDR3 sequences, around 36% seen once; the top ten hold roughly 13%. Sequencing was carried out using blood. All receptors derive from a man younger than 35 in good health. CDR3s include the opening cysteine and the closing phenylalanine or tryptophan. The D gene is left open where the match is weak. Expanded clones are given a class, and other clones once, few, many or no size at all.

CASSLGQGLVNTGELFF	TGCGCCAGCAGCTTGGGACAGGGGCTGGTGAACACCGGGGAGCTGTTTTTT	TRBV4-3	TRBD1	TRBJ2-2	few
CSAARDGSFYEQYF	TGCAGTGCTGCCCGGGACGGGAGCTTCTACGAGCAGTACTTC	TRBV20-1	.	TRBJ2-7	.
CASSRTGGGNQPQHF	TGCGCCAGCAGCCGGACAGGGGGTGGCAATCAGCCCCAGCATTTT	TRBV5-1	TRBD1	TRBJ1-5	few
CSAVGLAGATGELFF	TGCAGTGCTGTTGGACTAGCGGGGGCCACCGGGGAGCTGTTTTTT	TRBV20-1	TRBD2	TRBJ2-2	few
CASSYNSPTRPGELFF	TGTGCCAGCAGTTACAACAGCCCGACTAGACCCGGGGAGCTGTTTTTT	TRBV6-5	.	TRBJ2-2	.
CASSTTGYWSEQYF	TGCGCCAGCAGCACAACAGGGTATTGGAGTGAGCAGTACTTC	TRBV5-1	.	TRBJ2-5	.
CASSTGGELVETQYF	TGCGCCAGCAGCACTGGGGGGGAGTTAGTGGAGACCCAGTACTTC	TRBV5-1	TRBD2	TRBJ2-5	few
CASSAWPGTDSYEQYF	TGTGCCAGCAGTGCCTGGCCCGGGACGGACTCCTACGAGCAGTACTTC	TRBV12-3/TRBV12-4	.	TRBJ2-7	.
CASSGDYADTQYF	TGTGCCAGCAGTGGGGACTACGCCGATACGCAGTATTTT	TRBV2	TRBD2	TRBJ2-3	.
CSVPKGQGIDTQYF	TGCAGCGTTCCCAAGGGACAGGGGATAGATACGCAGTATTTT	TRBV29-1	TRBD1	TRBJ2-3	.
CASSFLTGGKGEQYF	TGTGCCAGCAGCTTTCTGACAGGGGGTAAAGGCGAGCAGTACTTC	TRBV11-2	TRBD1	TRBJ2-7	.
CSAGTGRQNEQFF	TGCAGTGCCGGGACGGGCCGGCAAAATGAGCAGTTCTTC	TRBV20-1	.	TRBJ2-1	.
CASSGYGAPNEKLFF	TGTGCCAGCAGCGGATACGGGGCCCCTAATGAAAAACTGTTTTTT	TRBV9	.	TRBJ1-4	few
CASSDGLVRTQYF	TGTGCCAGCAGTGACGGCCTCGTAAGGACCCAGTACTTC	TRBV6-2/TRBV6-3	.	TRBJ2-5	.
CASSSSTGGEETQYF	TGCGCCAGCAGCTCTTCAACAGGGGGTGAAGAGACCCAGTACTTC	TRBV5-1	TRBD1	TRBJ2-5	.
CASSAGGARDTQYF	TGTGCCAGCAGCGCCGGGGGGGCCAGAGATACGCAGTATTTT	TRBV7-2	TRBD2	TRBJ2-3	.
CASSATSGGQNTGELFF	TGTGCCAGCAGCGCCACTAGCGGGGGGCAGAACACCGGGGAGCTGTTTTTT	TRBV7-9	TRBD2	TRBJ2-2	.